This note documents a single TCR beta chain sequence. This clonotype was counted between two and nine times. The antigen it binds to is not known. The record has no base qualities; no much larger clone is one base away. The data originate from a study of T-cell memory formation after mild COVID-19 (dated by TCRdb to the early 2020s). Looking at the study overall: Most TCR sequence clusters were specific to one of the two donors. In two donors, T-cell clones that expanded and contracted after mild COVID-19 were followed by sequencing TCRalpha and TCRbeta repertoires longitudinally. The cohort was made up of two young adult volunteers, one female and one male, who were previously healthy. Broader findings and caveats from the paper: Clones contracting from day 15 to 85 had balanced CD4/CD8 phenotypes, while a second wave expanding from day 15 to 37 was biased towards CD4+. The second-wave clones that peaked on day 37 were not confirmed to be SARS-CoV-2 specific. The study covered only a couple of mild cases, and larger cohorts including severe cases with pre-infection samples were considered necessary. Some responding clones were detected in pre-infection memory, which suggested that pre-existing cross-reactive memory T cells had joined the SARS-CoV-2 response. Contracting CD4+ clones turned up mainly in the CM and EM memory subsets, whereas EMRA was where CD8+ clones were enriched.

There are 13 amino acids in the CDR3, from cysteine to phenylalanine inclusive. Only the CDR3 portion is preserved as DNA: 39 bases, with reading frame beginning at the first base. CDR1 MNHEY and CDR2 SVGAGI are derived from the germline V gene. V is cut by 5 bases and J by 5 bases, and the space between the germline ends is 12 bases. PBMCs were isolated by Ficoll-Paque density gradient centrifugation. The run used an Illumina NovaSeq 6000. Using 5'RACE with constant-segment primers, TCRalpha and TCRbeta cDNA libraries were constructed, with sample barcodes and unique molecular identifiers added in the process. RNA was extracted from every sample with Trizol reagent. Library amplification was performed in two PCR steps, and a second sample barcode and Illumina TruSeq adapters were introduced in the second step. The libraries were sequenced on an Illumina NovaSeq using 2 x 150 bp paired-end reads. The authors' pipeline ran thus. Reads were demultiplexed and collapsed into UMI-guided consensus sequences with migec v1.2.7. With mixcr v2.1.11, UMI consensuses were aligned to TRA and TRB V and J templates and assembled into clonotypes. A clonotype was counted as expanded or contracted only when both edgeR and NoisET called the clonotype significant, with the noise models trained on biological replicates. For edgeR calls, the thresholds were a false discovery rate-adjusted p below 0.01 and a log2 fold-change of 1. As an exploratory analysis of dynamics, max-normalized trajectories of the 1000 most abundant clonotypes were examined with PCA combined with hierarchical clustering. The CD4 or CD8 phenotype of responding clones was assigned using the separately sequenced CD4+ and CD8+ repertoires. TCRdb applied fastp at Q25 and MiXCR to the public reads, then kept only in-frame beta chains. Records with the same CDR3 protein are collapsed into one entry carrying the most frequent genes and DNA. V and J calls and clone size were set by TCRdb, not the authors. Present in this sample are approximately 350,000 distinct CDR3 sequences, 10% to 15% of which were seen just once. Around a fifth of the sample lies in the top ten.

The chain is made from TRBV6-5 and TRBJ2-5; 6 matching bases give a weak D call of TRBD1. Sample: PBMCs or a T cell subset sorted from them (not recorded which). The TCR was taken from a man aged 18 to 30 who had mild COVID-19 (a few samples of this study predate the infection). The sample titles of this study are shuffled in the database, so cell type and time point are left out; the donor was told from shared clones. The nucleotide sequence is given as TGTGCCAGCAGTGGGGACATTGGGGAGACCCAGTACTTC. Its protein is CASSGDIGETQYF.